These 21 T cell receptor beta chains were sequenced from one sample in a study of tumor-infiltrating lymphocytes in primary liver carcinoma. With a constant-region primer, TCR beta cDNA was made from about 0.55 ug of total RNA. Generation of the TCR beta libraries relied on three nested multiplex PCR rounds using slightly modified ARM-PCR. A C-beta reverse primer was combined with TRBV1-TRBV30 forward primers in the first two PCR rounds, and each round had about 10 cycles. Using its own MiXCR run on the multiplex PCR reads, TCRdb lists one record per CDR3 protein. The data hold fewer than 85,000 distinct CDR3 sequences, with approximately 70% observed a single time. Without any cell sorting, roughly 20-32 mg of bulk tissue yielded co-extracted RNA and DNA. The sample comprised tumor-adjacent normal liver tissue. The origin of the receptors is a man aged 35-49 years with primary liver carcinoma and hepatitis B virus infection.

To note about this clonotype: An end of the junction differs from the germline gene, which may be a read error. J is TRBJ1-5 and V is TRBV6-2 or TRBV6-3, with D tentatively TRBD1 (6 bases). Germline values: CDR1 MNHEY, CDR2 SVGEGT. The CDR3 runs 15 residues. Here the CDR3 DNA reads TGTGCCAGCAGTTACAGGGGTGGGGGCAATCAGTCCCACCATTTT. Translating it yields CASSYRGGGNQSHHF.

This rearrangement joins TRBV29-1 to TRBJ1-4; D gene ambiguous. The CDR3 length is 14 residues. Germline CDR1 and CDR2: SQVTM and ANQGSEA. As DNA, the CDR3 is TGCAGAGTCACGGGAGGGAGTTACAATGAAAAACTGTTTTTT. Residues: CRVTGGSYNEKLFF. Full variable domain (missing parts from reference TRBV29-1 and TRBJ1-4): SAVISQKPSRDICQRGTSLTIQCQVDSQVTMMFWYRQQPGQSLTLIATANQGSEATYESGFVIDKFPISRPNLTFSTLTVSNMSPEDSSIYLCRVTGGSYNEKLFFGSGTQLSVL.

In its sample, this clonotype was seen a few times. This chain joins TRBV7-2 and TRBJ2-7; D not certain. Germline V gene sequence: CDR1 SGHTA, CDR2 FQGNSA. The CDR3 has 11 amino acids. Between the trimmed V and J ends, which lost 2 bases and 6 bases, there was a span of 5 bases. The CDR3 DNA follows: TGTGCCAGCAGCTTACGGGTCGAGCAGTACTTC. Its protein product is CASSLRVEQYF. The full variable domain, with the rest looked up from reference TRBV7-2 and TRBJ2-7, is GAGVSQSPSNKVTEKGKDVELRCDPISGHTALYWYRQSLGQGLEFLIYFQGNSAPDKSGLPSDRFSAERTGGSVSTLTIQRTQQEDSAVYLCASSLRVEQYFGPGTRLTVT.

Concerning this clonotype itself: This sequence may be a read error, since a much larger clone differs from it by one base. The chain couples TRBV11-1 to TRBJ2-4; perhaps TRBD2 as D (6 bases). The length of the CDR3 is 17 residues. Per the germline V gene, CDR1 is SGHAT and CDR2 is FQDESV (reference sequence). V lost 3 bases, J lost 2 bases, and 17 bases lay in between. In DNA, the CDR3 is TGTGCCAGCAGCTTTCTCGGGATTGGCGGGACCAAAAACATTCAGTACTTC. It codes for CASSFLGIGGTKNIQYF.

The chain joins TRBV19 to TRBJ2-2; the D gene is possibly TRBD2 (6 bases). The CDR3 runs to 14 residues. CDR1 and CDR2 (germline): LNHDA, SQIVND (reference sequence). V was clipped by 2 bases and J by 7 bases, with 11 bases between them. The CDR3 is CASSISRAGGELFF. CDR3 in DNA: TGTGCCAGTAGTATAAGCAGAGCGGGCGGGGAGCTGTTTTTT.

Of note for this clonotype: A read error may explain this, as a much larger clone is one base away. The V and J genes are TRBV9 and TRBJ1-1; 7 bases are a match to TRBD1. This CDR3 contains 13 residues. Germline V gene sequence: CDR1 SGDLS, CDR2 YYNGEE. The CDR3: CVSSETGITEAFF. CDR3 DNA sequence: TGTGTCAGCAGCGAGACAGGGATTACTGAAGCTTTCTTT.

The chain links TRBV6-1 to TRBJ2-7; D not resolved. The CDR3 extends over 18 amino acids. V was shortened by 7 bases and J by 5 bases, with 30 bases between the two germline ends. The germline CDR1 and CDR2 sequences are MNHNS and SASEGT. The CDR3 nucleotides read TGTGCCAGCAAACCGCCGCGACGGCGAGGTAGGAGAGGCCACGAGCAGTACTTC. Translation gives CASKPPRRRGRRGHEQYF.

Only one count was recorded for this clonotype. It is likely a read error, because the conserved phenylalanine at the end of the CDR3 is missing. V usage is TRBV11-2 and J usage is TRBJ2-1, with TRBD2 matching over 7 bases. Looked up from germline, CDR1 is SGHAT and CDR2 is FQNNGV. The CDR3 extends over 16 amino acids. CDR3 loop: CTNSYTSAHLYNEQFI. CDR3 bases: TGTACCAACAGCTATACTAGCGCCCATTTATACAATGAGCAGTTCATC.

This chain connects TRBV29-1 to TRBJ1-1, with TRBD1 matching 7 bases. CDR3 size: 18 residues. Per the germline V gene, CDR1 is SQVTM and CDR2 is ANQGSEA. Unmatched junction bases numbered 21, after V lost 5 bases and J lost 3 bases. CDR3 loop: CSVYEFNRGPLLDTEAFF. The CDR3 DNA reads TGCAGCGTTTACGAATTTAACAGGGGTCCGTTGTTAGACACTGAAGCTTTCTTT.

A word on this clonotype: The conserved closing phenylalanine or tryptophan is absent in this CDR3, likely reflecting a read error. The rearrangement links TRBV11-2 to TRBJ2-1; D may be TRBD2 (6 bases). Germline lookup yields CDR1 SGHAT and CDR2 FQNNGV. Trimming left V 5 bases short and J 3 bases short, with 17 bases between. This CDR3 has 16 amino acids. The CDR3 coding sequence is TGTGCCAGCAGCATGGGTGTGGGGGGATACTACAATGAGCAGTTCGTT. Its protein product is CASSMGVGGYYNEQFV.

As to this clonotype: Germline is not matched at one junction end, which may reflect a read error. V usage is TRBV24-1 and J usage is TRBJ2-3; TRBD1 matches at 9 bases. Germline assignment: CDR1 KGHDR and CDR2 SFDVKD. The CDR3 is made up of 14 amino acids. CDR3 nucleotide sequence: TGTGCCGCCAGCCGGGACAGGGGCACAGATACGCAGTATTTT. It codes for CAASRDRGTDTQYF.

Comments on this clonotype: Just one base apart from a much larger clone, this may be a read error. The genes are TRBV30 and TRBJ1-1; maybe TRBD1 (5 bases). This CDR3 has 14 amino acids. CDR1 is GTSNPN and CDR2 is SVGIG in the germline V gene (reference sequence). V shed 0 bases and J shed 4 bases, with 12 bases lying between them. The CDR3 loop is CAWSVQEITTEAFF. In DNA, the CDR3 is TGTGCCTGGAGTGTACAGGAGATAACCACTGAAGCTTTCTTT.

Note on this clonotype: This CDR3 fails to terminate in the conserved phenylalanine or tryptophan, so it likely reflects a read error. CDR3 sequence: CSVSPGSYEQYS. In nucleotides, the CDR3 is TGCAGCGTGTCCCCAGGGAGCTACGAACAGTACTCC. This chain connects TRBV29-1 to TRBJ2-7, with D perhaps TRBD1 or TRBD2 (5 bases each). The germline V gene has CDR1 SQVTM and CDR2 ANQGSEA. This CDR3 comprises 12 residues.

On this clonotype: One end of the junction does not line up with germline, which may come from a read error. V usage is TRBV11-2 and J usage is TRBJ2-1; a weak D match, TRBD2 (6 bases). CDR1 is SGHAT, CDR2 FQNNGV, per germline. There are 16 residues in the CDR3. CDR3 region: CDSSVGVGGYYNEQLF. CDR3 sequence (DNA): TGTGACAGCAGCGTGGGTGTGGGGGGATACTATAATGAGCAGTTATTC. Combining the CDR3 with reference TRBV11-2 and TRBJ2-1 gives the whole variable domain EAGVAQSPRYKIIEKRQSVAFWCNPISGHATLYWYQQILGQGPKLLIQFQNNGVVDDSQLPKDRFSAERLKGVDSTLKIQPAKLEDSAVYLCDSSVGVGGYYNEQLFGPGTRLTVL.

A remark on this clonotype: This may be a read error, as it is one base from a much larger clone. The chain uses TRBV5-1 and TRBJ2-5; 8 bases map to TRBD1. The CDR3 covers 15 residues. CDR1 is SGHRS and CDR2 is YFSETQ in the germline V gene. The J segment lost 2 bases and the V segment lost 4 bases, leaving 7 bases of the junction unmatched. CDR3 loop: CASSHTGGEQETQYF. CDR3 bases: TGCGCCAGCAGCCATACAGGGGGAGAACAAGAGACCCAGTACTTC.

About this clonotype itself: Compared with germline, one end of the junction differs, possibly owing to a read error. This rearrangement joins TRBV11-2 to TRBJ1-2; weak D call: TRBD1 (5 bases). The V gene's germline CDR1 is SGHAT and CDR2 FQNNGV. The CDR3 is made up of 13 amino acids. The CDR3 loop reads CASSSGTEYGCTF. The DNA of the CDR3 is TGTGCCAGCAGTTCCGGGACGGAATATGGCTGCACCTTC.

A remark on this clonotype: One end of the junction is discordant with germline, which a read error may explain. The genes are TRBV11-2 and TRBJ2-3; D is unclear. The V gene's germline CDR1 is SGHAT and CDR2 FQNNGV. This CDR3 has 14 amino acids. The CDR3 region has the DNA TGTGCCAGCAGTTTAGAACATTACACCGATATGCAGTATTTT. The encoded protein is CASSLEHYTDMQYF. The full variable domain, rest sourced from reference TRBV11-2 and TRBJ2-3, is EAGVAQSPRYKIIEKRQSVAFWCNPISGHATLYWYQQILGQGPKLLIQFQNNGVVDDSQLPKDRFSAERLKGVDSTLKIQPAKLEDSAVYLCASSLEHYTDMQYFGPGTRLTVL.

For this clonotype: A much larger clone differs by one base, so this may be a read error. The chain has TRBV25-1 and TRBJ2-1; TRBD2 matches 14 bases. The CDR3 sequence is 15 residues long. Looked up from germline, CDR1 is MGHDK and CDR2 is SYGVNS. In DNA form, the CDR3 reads TGTGCCAGTCAGCCGGGACTAGCGGGAGACCATGATCAGTTCTTC. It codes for CASQPGLAGDHDQFF. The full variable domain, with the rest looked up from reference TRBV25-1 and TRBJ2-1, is EADIYQTPRYLVIGTGKKITLECSQTMGHDKMYWYQQDPGMELHLIHYSYGVNSTEKGDLSSESTVSRIRTEHFPLTLESARPSHTSQYLCASQPGLAGDHDQFFGPGTRLTVL.

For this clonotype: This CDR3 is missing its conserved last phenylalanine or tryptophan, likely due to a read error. CDR3 in DNA: TGTGCCAGCAGTCCGCTCGTGGGACTAGCGGGACCAACGAACACCGGGGAACTGTTTTCT. It translates to CASSPLVGLAGPTNTGELFS. This sequence joins TRBV6-6 and TRBJ2-2, with 13 nucleotides matching TRBD2. The CDR3 runs 20 residues. Germline V gene data show CDR1 as MNHNY and CDR2 as SVGAGI (reference sequence).

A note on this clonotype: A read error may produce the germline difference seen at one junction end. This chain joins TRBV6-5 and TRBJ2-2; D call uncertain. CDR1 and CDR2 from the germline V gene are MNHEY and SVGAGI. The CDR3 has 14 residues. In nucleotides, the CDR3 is TGTGTCAGCAGTTACGCCCAGAGCATCGGGGAGCTGTTTTTT. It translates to CVSSYAQSIGELFF.

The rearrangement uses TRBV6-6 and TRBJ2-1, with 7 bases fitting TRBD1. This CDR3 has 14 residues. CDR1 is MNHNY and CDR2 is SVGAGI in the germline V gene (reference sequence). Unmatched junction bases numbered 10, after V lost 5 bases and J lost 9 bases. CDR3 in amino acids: CASSHTGTDIEQFF. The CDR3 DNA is TGTGCCAGCAGTCATACCGGGACAGACATTGAGCAGTTCTTC.